The rows below give T cell receptor beta chains drawn from one sample of a study of T-cell reconstitution after alpha-beta-depleted transplantation in children. Each CDR3 protein is one row after TCRdb ran MiXCR on the PCR reads. The data show about 980,000 distinct CDR3 sequences, about 26% seen once. This sample comprised PBMCs, mostly from graft donor cells, obtained 360 days after TCRalphabeta/CD19-depleted stem cell transplant. The receptor source for this set is a boy less than two years old who had a stem cell transplant for SCID, so the T cells may come from the graft donor. CDR3s include the opening cysteine and the closing phenylalanine or tryptophan. The D gene is left open where the match is weak. Clone sizes are given selectively: once, few, many, or a class where the clone is expanded.

j_call | v_call | clone_size | d_call | cdr3_aa | cdr3_nt
TRBJ2-7 | TRBV6-5 | once | . | CASSYLVGRYEQYF | TGTGCCAGCAGTTACTTGGTGGGGAGGTACGAGCAGTACTTC
TRBJ2-3 | TRBV20-1 | many | . | CSARAGGRGLGDTQYF | TGCAGTGCTAGGGCCGGAGGACGGGGTCTTGGAGATACGCAGTATTTT
TRBJ1-5 | TRBV20-1 | . | . | CSARDFGTGFSNQPQHF | TGCAGTGCTAGAGATTTTGGGACCGGATTTAGCAATCAGCCCCAGCATTTT
TRBJ2-3 | TRBV29-1 | few | . | CSVEDLLDSSSTDTQYF | TGCAGCGTTGAAGATCTTCTGGATTCCTCTAGCACAGATACGCAGTATTTT
TRBJ2-7 | TRBV12-3/TRBV12-4 | . | . | CASSPDRFKQYF | TGTGCCAGCAGTCCCGACAGGTTTAAGCAGTACTTC
TRBJ1-1 | TRBV29-1 | many | . | CSATWNTEAFF | TGCAGCGCCACGTGGAACACTGAAGCTTTCTTT
TRBJ1-5 | TRBV20-1 | . | . | CSATRVPINQPQHF | TGCAGTGCCACCAGGGTTCCGATAAATCAGCCCCAGCATTTT
TRBJ2-4 | TRBV29-1 | few | TRBD1 | CSVEEGDRGDAKNIQYF | TGCAGCGTTGAAGAAGGGGACAGGGGCGATGCCAAAAACATTCAGTACTTC
TRBJ2-7 | TRBV18 | . | TRBD2 | CASSPNFGGKDEQYF | TGTGCCAGCTCACCAAACTTCGGGGGGAAGGACGAGCAGTACTTC
TRBJ2-1 | TRBV20-1 | . | . | CSARADNELFF | TGCAGTGCTAGAGCGGACAATGAGCTGTTCTTC
TRBJ2-1 | TRBV19 | many | TRBD2 | CASSPSGAEQFF | TGTGCCAGTAGTCCCAGCGGGGCCGAGCAGTTCTTC
TRBJ2-7 | TRBV25-1 | . | . | CASGGWEQYF | TGTGCCAGCGGAGGGTGGGAGCAGTACTTC
TRBJ1-1 | TRBV3-1 | . | TRBD1 | CASSQVGGRAEAFF | TGTGCCAGCAGCCAAGTAGGGGGCCGCGCTGAAGCTTTCTTT
TRBJ1-1 | TRBV15 | . | . | CATSRDLAKRSGYTEAFF | TGTGCCACCAGCAGAGATTTGGCTAAGAGGAGCGGGTACACTGAAGCTTTCTTT
TRBJ2-7 | TRBV18 | once | . | CASSPEGLGGYEQYF | TGTGCCAGCTCACCGGAGGGTTTAGGCGGCTACGAGCAGTACTTC
TRBJ1-1 | TRBV5-6 | . | . | CASSWGGPEAFF | TGTGCCAGCAGCTGGGGGGGCCCTGAAGCTTTCTTT
TRBJ2-7 | TRBV5-6 | few | TRBD1 | CASSSTGGPGEQYF | TGTGCCAGCAGCTCTACAGGGGGCCCTGGCGAGCAGTACTTC
TRBJ2-1 | TRBV2 | many | . | CASSQLDEQFF | TGTGCCAGCAGTCAACTCGATGAGCAGTTCTTC
TRBJ1-4 | TRBV6-5 | few | . | CASSYRGWDEKLFF | TGTGCCAGCAGTTACAGGGGGTGGGATGAAAAACTGTTTTTT
TRBJ2-3 | TRBV29-1 | . | . | CSVDFVAPQDTQYF | TGCAGCGTTGATTTTGTGGCTCCCCAAGATACGCAGTATTTT
TRBJ2-2 | TRBV4-1 | few | . | CASSQAPKGNTGELFF | TGCGCCAGCAGCCAAGCTCCTAAGGGGAACACCGGGGAGCTGTTTTTT
TRBJ2-7 | TRBV6-2/TRBV6-3 | . | TRBD1 | CASSAPGQGRNEQYF | TGTGCCAGCAGTGCGCCGGGACAGGGGAGGAACGAGCAGTACTTC
TRBJ1-5 | TRBV12-3/TRBV12-4 | few | TRBD1 | CASSLTGQHQPQHF | TGTGCCAGCAGTTTGACAGGGCAGCATCAGCCCCAGCATTTT
TRBJ2-7 | TRBV7-2 | few | . | CASSFLVNEQYF | TGTGCCAGCAGCTTTCTTGTAAACGAGCAGTACTTC
TRBJ1-4 | TRBV12-3/TRBV12-4 | few | . | CASRPGAVAFTNEKLFF | TGTGCCAGCAGACCAGGGGCTGTAGCTTTCACTAATGAAAAACTGTTTTTT
TRBJ2-1 | TRBV6-2/TRBV6-3 | few | TRBD2 | CASSYGGGGTEQFF | TGTGCCAGCAGTTACGGCGGGGGTGGTACTGAGCAGTTCTTC
TRBJ2-6 | TRBV2 | . | . | CASRDIRQTSGANVLTF | TGTGCCAGCAGAGATATCAGACAGACCTCTGGGGCCAACGTCCTGACTTTC
TRBJ2-3 | TRBV6-1 | . | . | CASSPWGATGADTQYF | TGTGCCAGCAGCCCCTGGGGGGCCACGGGGGCAGATACGCAGTATTTT
TRBJ2-7 | TRBV10-3 | . | TRBD1 | CAIMNAPGGSSYEQYF | TGTGCCATCATGAACGCCCCAGGGGGCAGCTCCTACGAGCAGTACTTC
TRBJ2-1 | TRBV7-9 | few | . | CASSTPGLTYNEQFF | TGTGCCAGCAGCACCCCGGGCCTCACCTACAATGAGCAGTTCTTC
TRBJ2-7 | TRBV20-1 | . | . | CSASNPSFGQATSYEQYF | TGCAGTGCTAGTAACCCTTCCTTCGGGCAGGCGACCTCCTACGAGCAGTACTTC
TRBJ2-3 | TRBV28 | few | . | CATWGVPTDTQYF | TGTGCCACCTGGGGGGTACCCACAGATACGCAGTATTTT
TRBJ2-4 | TRBV7-2 | . | . | CASSLYLTGIQYF | TGTGCCAGCAGCTTGTATCTTACGGGCATTCAGTACTTC
TRBJ2-5 | TRBV9 | . | . | CASSVGPAETQYF | TGTGCCAGCAGCGTAGGGCCTGCCGAGACCCAGTACTTC
TRBJ1-2 | TRBV10-3 | . | . | CPITPGWGNYGYTF | TGTCCCATCACTCCAGGGTGGGGGAACTATGGCTACACCTTC
TRBJ2-7 | TRBV4-1 | . | . | CASSQTTERDEQYF | TGCGCCAGCAGCCAGACGACAGAAAGAGACGAGCAGTACTTC
TRBJ2-7 | TRBV3-1 | . | . | CASSERQAYEQYF | TGTGCCAGCAGCGAACGGCAGGCCTACGAGCAGTACTTC
TRBJ2-3 | TRBV9 | few | . | CASSVEPFWGPSTDTQYF | TGTGCCAGCAGCGTAGAGCCCTTTTGGGGGCCCAGCACAGATACGCAGTATTTT
TRBJ2-2 | TRBV5-5 | . | . | CASSYNRAPLTGELFF | TGTGCCAGCAGCTACAACAGGGCCCCCCTTACCGGGGAGCTGTTTTTT
TRBJ1-2 | TRBV20-1 | once | . | CSAPDRANYGYTF | TGCAGTGCTCCGGACCGGGCTAACTATGGCTACACCTTC
TRBJ2-5 | TRBV12-3/TRBV12-4 | . | TRBD1 | CASSWPGQGTETQYF | TGTGCCAGCAGTTGGCCCGGACAGGGTACCGAGACCCAGTACTTC
TRBJ2-7 | TRBV30 | few | TRBD1 | CAWSQGAYEQYF | TGTGCCTGGAGTCAGGGGGCCTACGAGCAGTACTTC
TRBJ2-1 | TRBV27 | many | TRBD1 | CASSRVRGRNEQFF | TGTGCCAGCAGTAGGGTCAGGGGGCGAAATGAGCAGTTCTTC
TRBJ2-3 | TRBV15 | . | . | CATRQRTPGPNTQYF | TGTGCCACCAGGCAAAGGACACCCGGACCCAATACGCAGTATTTT
TRBJ2-5 | TRBV6-2/TRBV6-3 | few | TRBD2 | CASSYGPLLTGGPRNQETQYF | TGTGCCAGCAGTTATGGGCCCCTACTTACGGGGGGGCCGAGGAACCAAGAGACCCAGTACTTC